The T cell receptor beta chain described here comes from a study of OX40 agonist ivuxolimab in advanced cancers. Remarks on this clone: Its antigen is unidentified.

Profiling relied on immunoSEQ multiplex PCR, and the TCRdb table lists in-frame clones only, not all of them. The table includes about 98,000 clones, 85% to 95% detected once. The V gene lost 6 bases and the J gene lost 0 bases, with 14 bases spanning the gap. Per the germline V gene, CDR1 is MNHNS and CDR2 is SASEGT. The CDR3 length is 15 residues. Study-level findings and limits: Several nonresponders also turned out to have low normalized T-cell clonal expansion.

The rearrangement links TRBV6-1 to TRBJ1-1; unclear D gene. The clonotype originates from an adult with an advanced solid tumor such as melanoma, head and neck, liver or kidney cancer. The sequences come from CD4+ or CD8+ T cells sorted from blood, collected in a trial of the OX40 agonist ivuxolimab. The CDR3 loop is CASRFRRGVNTEAFF. The CDR3 DNA is TGTGCCAGCAGATTCCGACGGGGAGTGAACACTGAAGCTTTCTTT.